This T cell receptor beta chain was observed in a study of blood T cells in healthy people across ages. Study-level background: About one barcoded beta molecule was captured per two T cells (by template switching).

The length of the CDR3 is 18 residues. CDR1 is SGHDN, CDR2 FVKESK, per germline. V dropped 4 bases and J dropped 4 bases, with 23 bases sitting between them. Through a sample-barcoded 5' primer and a J-beta primer mix, a second PCR was run for 7 to 11 cycles. TCRdb re-called the 5' RACE reads with MiXCR, one entry per CDR3 protein. The data show about 1.4 million distinct CDR3 sequences, approximately 63% seen once. This clonotype was found a few times. The chain has TRBV14 and TRBJ2-1, with D tentatively TRBD1 or TRBD2 (6 bases each). This receptor was taken from a man between 18 and 29 years old in good health. Sequencing was performed on blood. The CDR3 loop reads CASSPHLGGPGGYNEQFF. The CDR3 DNA reads TGTGCCAGCAGCCCCCACTTAGGGGGGCCAGGAGGATACAATGAGCAGTTCTTC.